This T cell receptor beta chain was captured in a study of CD8+ T cells in alopecia areata. The CDR3 has 13 residues. V was trimmed by 2 bases and J by 0 bases, leaving 2 bases between them. The germline CDR1 and CDR2 sequences are SGHDT and YYEEEE. Remarks on this clone: Its antigen is as yet unknown.

Regarding the study as a whole: For lesional scalp, especially alopecia totalis/universalis, clonality was higher than in normal scalp. Scalp and blood retained many expanded lesional clones during tofacitinib. Resident alphabeta T cells of normal skin are also sequenced in scalp samples.

Extracted RNA was reverse transcribed, and the resulting cDNA served as sequencing template. Assay used: immunoSEQ multiplex PCR; TCRdb lists only in-frame clones, some missing. The sample includes some 240,000 clones, about 50% of them seen just once. The treatment was: oral pan-JAK inhibitor, 5-10 mg twice daily. Alopecia areata patients had lesional scalp punch biopsies and peripheral blood taken from them. The gene calls are TRBV5-6 and TRBJ1-4; no clear D gene. The material sequenced was CD4+ T cells sorted from blood, taken at week 4, from a patient treated with tofacitinib. The sequence derives from a human donor with alopecia areata. This CDR3 reads CASSLPTNEKLFF. CDR3 nucleotide sequence: TGTGCCAGCAGCTTACCAACTAATGAAAAACTGTTTTTT.